Below are 28 T cell receptor beta chains sequenced from a single sample in a study of OX40 agonist ivuxolimab in advanced cancers. The library relied on the immunoSEQ multiplex PCR assay. Entries here come from immuneACCESS through TCRdb and include only in-frame sequences with V and J called. Some clones fail to appear in such tables; in the studies checked, an unresolved V gene covers under half of the shortfall, and the cause of the remainder is unknown. The sample data list some 42,000 clones, and 75% to 90% of these were observed just once. The top ten constitute approximately 5% of the sample. Specimen: CD4+ or CD8+ T cells sorted from blood, collected in a trial of the OX40 agonist ivuxolimab. All receptors derive from an adult with an advanced solid tumor such as melanoma, head and neck, liver or kidney cancer.

The chain has TRBV28 and TRBJ1-2; D is perhaps TRBD1 (5 bases). Trimming left V 4 bases short and J 3 bases short, with 12 bases between. Germline V gene data show CDR1 as MDHEN and CDR2 as SYDVKM. This CDR3 is 14 amino acids long. CDR3 bases: TGTGCCAGCAGTTCCCCCGGGGCCCACTATGGCTACACCTTC. Translating gives CASSSPGAHYGYTF.

This clone has only one observation. The rearrangement joins TRBV30 to TRBJ1-6, with a possible D match to TRBD1 (6 bases). Between the trimmed V and J ends, which lost 1 base and 11 bases, there was a span of 9 bases. This CDR3 region has 12 residues. Germline CDR1 and CDR2: GTSNPN and SVGIG (reference sequence). CDR3 DNA sequence: TGTGCCTGGAGTGGCGGGACAACACCCCTCCACTTT. It is translated as CAWSGGTTPLHF.

CDR3 DNA sequence: TGCGCCAGCAGCTTGGAGGGAGCAGGGTTTAATTCACCCCTCCACTTT. Amino acid sequence: CASSLEGAGFNSPLHF. The chain combines TRBV5-1 with TRBJ1-6, with D maybe TRBD1 (5 bases). Deletions cut 0 bases from V and 6 bases from J, with 13 bases between. Germline loops: CDR1 SGHRS, CDR2 YFSETQ. The length of the CDR3 is 16 residues.

The genes are TRBV6-5 and TRBJ2-7, with TRBD1 identical over 10 bases. J lost 1 base, V lost 9 bases, and 9 bases had no gene match. CDR3 length equals 15 residues. In germline, CDR1 is MNHEY, CDR2 SVGAGI. CDR3 coding DNA: TGTGCCAGTAACCGGGACAGGGGTGAGTCCTACGAGCAGTACTTC. Translation: CASNRDRGESYEQYF.

The chain joins TRBV19 to TRBJ1-5; maybe TRBD1 (5 bases). The CDR3 is made up of 15 amino acids. CDR1 is LNHDA, CDR2 SQIVND, per germline (reference sequence). V was cut by 6 bases and J by 6 bases, with 18 bases left in between. The CDR3 coding sequence is TGTGCCAGTAGGAAGGGGCAGGAGGTGAGTCAGCCCCAGCATTTT. Residues: CASRKGQEVSQPQHF.

This clone was found once. The gene calls are TRBV27 and TRBJ1-5; a possible D gene is TRBD1 (5 bases). V was trimmed by 5 bases and J by 7 bases, leaving 21 bases between them. The germline gives CDR1 MNHEY, CDR2 SMNVEV (reference sequence). This CDR3 has 16 residues. The CDR3 DNA follows: TGTGCCAGCAGTCCCCTCGCCGCGAGGGGCGGGCAGCCCCAGCATTTT. Translated: CASSPLAARGGQPQHF.

This chain uses TRBV6-1 with TRBJ1-3, with 7 bases fitting TRBD1. The trim removed 6 bases at V and 8 bases at J, leaving 4 bases unmatched. Germline loops: CDR1 MNHNS, CDR2 SASEGT. This CDR3 comprises 12 residues. The CDR3 sequence is CASRGTVYTIYF. For the CDR3, the DNA is TGTGCCAGCAGGGGGACAGTTTACACCATATATTTT.

This clone was counted only a few times. V is TRBV5-3 and J is TRBJ2-7; 12 bases are shared with TRBD2. TRBV5-3 is annotated as an ORF whose role is uncertain. This CDR3 is built from 15 residues. V was pared by 0 bases and J by 5 bases, with 3 bases of the junction left unmatched. CDR3 DNA: TGTGCCAGAAGCTTGGGGCTAGCGGGAGGGCACGAGCAGTACTTC. It codes for CARSLGLAGGHEQYF.

This clone showed up just a few times. This chain joins TRBV2 and TRBJ2-7; D gene uncertain. Germline CDR1 and CDR2: SNHLY and FYNNEI. The V end was cut by 2 bases, the J end by 3 bases, with 5 bases between. The CDR3 contains 12 residues. CDR3 bases: TGTGCCAGCAGTGAACAGAACTACGAGCAGTACTTC. Its protein product is CASSEQNYEQYF.

CDR3 region: CASSDLTGSSYNEQFF. The CDR3 DNA reads as TGTGCCAGCAGTGATTTAACGGGGAGCTCCTACAATGAGCAGTTCTTC. This rearrangement joins TRBV25-1 to TRBJ2-1, with D maybe TRBD2 (5 bases). Trimming left V 3 bases short and J 0 bases short, with 12 bases between. This CDR3 spans 16 amino acids. Per the germline V gene, CDR1 is MGHDK and CDR2 is SYGVNS.

The J gene is TRBJ1-4, the V gene TRBV29-1, with a tentative D call TRBD1 (6 bases). V was shortened by 4 bases and J by 5 bases, with 11 bases between the two germline ends. Germline CDR1 SQVTM, CDR2 ANQGSEA. CDR3 size: 13 residues. The DNA of the CDR3 is TGCAGCGTTGCGGGGCAGGGGAATGAAAAACTGTTTTTT. Translated, it gives CSVAGQGNEKLFF.

V gene TRBV7-9 combines with J gene TRBJ1-2, with D tentatively TRBD1 (5 bases). This CDR3 is built from 13 residues. The germline V gene encodes CDR1 SEHNR and CDR2 FQNEAQ (reference sequence). Trimming pared 1 base from V and 8 bases from J, leaving 11 bases between. The CDR3 coding sequence is TGTGCCAGCAGCTTAGGGGGCCAGGGAGGCTACACCTTC. The encoded protein is CASSLGGQGGYTF.

This chain uses TRBV5-1 with TRBJ1-1, with TRBD1 matching 9 bases. The CDR3 is made up of 17 amino acids. V was pared by 0 bases and J by 3 bases, with 9 bases of the junction left unmatched. CDR1 is SGHRS and CDR2 is YFSETQ in the germline V gene. As DNA, the CDR3 is TGCGCCAGCAGCTTGGCCGTTGGGACAGGGTTGGACACTGAAGCTTTCTTT. This sequence encodes CASSLAVGTGLDTEAFF. Based on the CDR3 plus reference TRBV5-1 and TRBJ1-1, the full variable domain is KAGVTQTPRYLIKTRGQQVTLSCSPISGHRSVSWYQQTPGQGLQFLFEYFSETQRNKGNFPGRFSGRQFSNSRSEMNVSTLELGDSALYLCASSLAVGTGLDTEAFFGQGTRLTVV.

The chain couples TRBV6-5 to TRBJ1-4; tentatively, D is TRBD1 (5 bases). There are 14 residues in the CDR3. The germline V gene encodes CDR1 MNHEY and CDR2 SVGAGI. The V end was cut by 6 bases, the J end by 3 bases, with 11 bases between. The CDR3 DNA reads as TGTGCCAGCAGAGCCCCGGGGGCTAATGAAAAACTGTTTTTT. Translating gives CASRAPGANEKLFF.

This chain joins TRBV20-1 and TRBJ2-7; 8 bases fit TRBD1. This CDR3 contains 11 residues. The germline CDR1 and CDR2 sequences are DFQATT and SNEGSKA (reference sequence). The V and J ends lost 7 bases and 3 bases, in that order; junction bases with no gene match: 2. This chain's CDR3 is CSGGQGYEQYF. CDR3 in DNA: TGCAGTGGTGGACAGGGCTACGAGCAGTACTTC.

The CDR3 nucleotides read TGTGCCTGGCGGACAGAATACACTGAAGCTTTCTTT. Residues: CAWRTEYTEAFF. The V and J genes are TRBV30 and TRBJ1-1, with D possibly matching TRBD1 (6 bases). V lost 5 bases and J lost 3, with 10 bases in between. In germline, CDR1 is GTSNPN, CDR2 SVGIG (reference sequence). This CDR3 is built from 12 residues.

This chain links TRBV6-5 with TRBJ2-2, with no clear D. CDR3 length equals 16 residues. CDR1 and CDR2 (germline): MNHEY, SVGAGI. V lost 0 bases and J lost 0, with 8 bases in between. The CDR3 protein is CASSYSFLANTGELFF. CDR3 bases: TGTGCCAGCAGTTACTCGTTCCTGGCGAACACCGGGGAGCTGTTTTTT.

The chain has TRBV2 and TRBJ1-1, with 7 bases aligning to TRBD1. Trimming removed 8 bases from V and 3 bases from J; junction bases left unmatched: 6. The CDR3 spans 13 residues. Germline CDR1 is SNHLY and CDR2 is FYNNEI. CDR3 sequence reads: CASGAGGDTEAFF. CDR3 DNA: TGTGCCAGCGGGGCAGGGGGGGACACTGAAGCTTTCTTT.

The chain employs TRBV5-1 and TRBJ2-5; 8 bases are shared with TRBD1. Germline CDR1 is SGHRS and CDR2 is YFSETQ. V lost 0 bases to trimming and J lost 4 bases; unmatched junction nucleotides: 2. This CDR3 is 14 amino acids long. The CDR3 nucleotides are TGCGCCAGCAGCTTGGGACAGGGGATAGAGACCCAGTACTTC. Translating gives CASSLGQGIETQYF.

The CDR3 protein is CASSSGGHTGELFF. The DNA of the CDR3 is TGTGCCAGCAGCTCCGGAGGTCACACCGGGGAGCTGTTTTTT. The V and J genes are TRBV7-6 and TRBJ2-2, with D perhaps matching TRBD2 (5 bases). Looked up from germline, CDR1 is SGHVS and CDR2 is FNYEAQ. V was trimmed by 4 bases and J by 3 bases, leaving 9 bases between them. The CDR3 runs to 14 residues.

There are a few counts of this clone. The rearrangement joins TRBV28 to TRBJ2-5; TRBD1 aligns across 7 bases. J was trimmed by 2 bases and V by 8 bases; bases with no gene match: 8. Germline loops: CDR1 MDHEN, CDR2 SYDVKM. The CDR3 is made up of 14 amino acids. This chain's CDR3 is CASALGRGQETQYF. The CDR3, as DNA: TGTGCCAGCGCTCTGGGCAGGGGGCAAGAGACCCAGTACTTC.

This sequence joins TRBV9 and TRBJ2-1, with D hard to call. This CDR3 comprises 15 residues. V shed 0 bases and J shed 9 bases, with 16 bases lying between them. Germline loops: CDR1 SGDLS, CDR2 YYNGEE. CDR3 sequence reads: CASSVEWRPLGEQFF. In DNA form, the CDR3 reads TGTGCCAGCAGCGTAGAATGGCGGCCCCTAGGTGAGCAGTTCTTC.

The V gene is TRBV10-3, the J gene TRBJ2-1; 7 bases line up with TRBD2. The CDR3 contains 15 residues. Germline CDR1 reads ENHRY; CDR2 reads SYGVKD. Losses at the gene ends were 8 bases for V and 2 bases for J; bases not matched to a gene: 9. The CDR3 here is CAIAKEGGPYNEQFF. The CDR3 nucleotides read TGTGCCATCGCAAAAGAGGGAGGGCCCTACAATGAGCAGTTCTTC.

The genes are TRBV30 and TRBJ1-5; 7 nucleotides agree with TRBD1. Germline V gene data show CDR1 as GTSNPN and CDR2 as SVGIG (reference sequence). With 5 bases clipped from V and 9 bases from J, the junction kept 7 bases outside the gene matches. The CDR3 runs to 12 residues. The CDR3 here is CAWDTGAGPQHF. The CDR3 DNA follows: TGTGCCTGGGATACAGGGGCAGGGCCCCAGCATTTT.

The V and J genes are TRBV30 and TRBJ1-6, with 11 bases identical to TRBD1. The CDR3 extends over 15 amino acids. Germline lookup yields CDR1 GTSNPN and CDR2 SVGIG (reference sequence). The trim removed 0 bases at V and 14 bases at J, leaving 9 bases unmatched. The CDR3 coding sequence is TGTGCCTGGAGTGTACGGGACAGGGGGTTTAAGACCCTCCACTTT. Translation gives CAWSVRDRGFKTLHF.

This rearrangement joins TRBV5-5 to TRBJ1-2; TRBD1 is a possible D gene (5 bases). Trimming took off 2 bases at V and 5 bases at J, with 16 bases between the two ends. Germline CDR1 reads SGHKS; CDR2 reads YYEKEE (reference sequence). CDR3 size: 15 residues. The DNA for the CDR3 is TGTGCCAGCAGCTTATACAGGAGCGCTCGGTATGGCTACACCTTC. It codes for CASSLYRSARYGYTF.

This rearrangement joins TRBV7-2 to TRBJ2-5; 9 nucleotides agree with TRBD1. Germline CDR1 is SGHTA and CDR2 is FQGNSA. The CDR3 consists of 15 residues. After removal of 5 bases from V and 5 bases from J, the junction contained 9 bases not matched to a gene. The CDR3 DNA is TGTGCCAGCAGCCCCCGGGACAGGGCACACGAGACCCAGTACTTC. This gives the protein CASSPRDRAHETQYF.

The chain links TRBV6-1 to TRBJ1-5; D ambiguous. Per germline, CDR1 MNHNS and CDR2 SASEGT. With 2 bases removed from V and 0 bases from J, the gap between germline ends came to 14 bases. This CDR3 comprises 17 residues. The CDR3: CASSENFRPISNQPQHF. The CDR3 DNA reads as TGTGCCAGCAGTGAAAACTTCCGTCCGATTAGCAATCAGCCCCAGCATTTT.